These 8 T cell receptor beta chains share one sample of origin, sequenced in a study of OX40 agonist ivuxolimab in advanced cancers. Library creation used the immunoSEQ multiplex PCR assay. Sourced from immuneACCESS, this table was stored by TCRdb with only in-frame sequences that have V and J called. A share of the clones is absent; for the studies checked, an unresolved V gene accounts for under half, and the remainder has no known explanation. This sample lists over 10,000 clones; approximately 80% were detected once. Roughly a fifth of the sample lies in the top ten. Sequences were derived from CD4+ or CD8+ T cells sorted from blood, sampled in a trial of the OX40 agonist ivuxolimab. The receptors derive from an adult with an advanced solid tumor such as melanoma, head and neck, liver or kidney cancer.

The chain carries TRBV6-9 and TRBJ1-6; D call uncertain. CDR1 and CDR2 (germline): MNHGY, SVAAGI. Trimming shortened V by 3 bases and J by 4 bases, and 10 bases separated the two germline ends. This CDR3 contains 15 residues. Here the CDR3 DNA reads TGTGCCAGCAGTTACTCATTGGGTTATAATTCACCCCTCCACTTT. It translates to CASSYSLGYNSPLHF.

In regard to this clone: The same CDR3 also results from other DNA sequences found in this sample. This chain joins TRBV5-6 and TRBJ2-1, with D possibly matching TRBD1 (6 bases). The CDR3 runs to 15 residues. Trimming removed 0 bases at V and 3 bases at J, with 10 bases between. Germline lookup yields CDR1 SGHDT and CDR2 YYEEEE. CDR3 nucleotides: TGTGCCAGCAGCTTGGGAGGGGGTAGCTACAATGAGCAGTTCTTC. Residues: CASSLGGGSYNEQFF.

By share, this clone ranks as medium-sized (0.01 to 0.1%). CDR3 DNA: TGCGCCAGCAGCCTCACTAGCGGGAGCCTTCGGTACAATGAGCAGTTCTTC. Translating gives CASSLTSGSLRYNEQFF. V gene TRBV4-1 combines with J gene TRBJ2-1; TRBD2 matches 11 bases. Germline assignment: CDR1 MGHRA and CDR2 YSYEKL. The CDR3 runs 17 residues. V lost 4 bases and J lost 4; bases outside the gene matches: 9.

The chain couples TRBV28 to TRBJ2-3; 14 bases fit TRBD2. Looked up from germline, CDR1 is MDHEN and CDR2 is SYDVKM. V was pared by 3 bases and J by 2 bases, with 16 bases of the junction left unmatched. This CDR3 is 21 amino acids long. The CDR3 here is CASSFLGGGLAGDLYTDTQYF. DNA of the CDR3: TGTGCCAGCAGTTTTCTTGGGGGGGGACTAGCGGGAGACCTCTACACAGATACGCAGTATTTT.

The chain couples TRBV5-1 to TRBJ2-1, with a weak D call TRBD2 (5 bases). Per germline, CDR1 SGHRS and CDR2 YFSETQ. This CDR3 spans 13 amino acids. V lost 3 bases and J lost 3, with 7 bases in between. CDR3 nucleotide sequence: TGCGCCAGCAGCTCAGACTACTACAATGAGCAGTTCTTC. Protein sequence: CASSSDYYNEQFF.

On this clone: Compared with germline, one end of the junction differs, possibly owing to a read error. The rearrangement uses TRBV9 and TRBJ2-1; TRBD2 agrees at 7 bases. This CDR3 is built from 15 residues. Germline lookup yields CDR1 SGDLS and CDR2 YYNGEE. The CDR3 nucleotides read TGTGCCAACAGCGTTATAGCGGGCTCCTACAATGAGCAGTTCTTC. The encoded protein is CANSVIAGSYNEQFF.

CDR3 loop: CASSQEDRELGYTF. The CDR3 coding sequence is TGCGCCAGCAGCCAAGAGGACAGGGAGCTTGGCTACACCTTC. The rearrangement links TRBV4-1 to TRBJ1-2, with 8 bases matching TRBD1. The CDR3 extends over 14 amino acids. The germline CDR1 and CDR2 sequences are MGHRA and YSYEKL. Trimming took 0 bases from V and 7 from J; bases not matched to a gene: 4.

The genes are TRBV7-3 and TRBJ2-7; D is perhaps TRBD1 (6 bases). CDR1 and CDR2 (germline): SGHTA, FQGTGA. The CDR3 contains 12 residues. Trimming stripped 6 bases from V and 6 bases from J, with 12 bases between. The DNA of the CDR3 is TGTGCCAGCAGTTTAGGGGGTGGCGAGCAGTACTTC. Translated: CASSLGGGEQYF.